Listed here are 21 T cell receptor beta chains from one sample, sequenced in a study of blood T cell repertoires in COVID-19. Profiling relied on immunoSEQ multiplex PCR, and the TCRdb table lists in-frame clones only, not all of them. The data contain some 300,000 clones, under 90% of them singletons. The sample comprised peripheral blood. Receptor source: a woman aged 25 to 39 with COVID-19, enrolled during active disease.

Points on this clone: Sequence at one end of the junction differs from germline and may be a read error. CDR3 DNA sequence: TGCGCCAGCAGCTTGGTGAGCGGAATTGACGGGGTCTTC. It specifies CASSLVSGIDGVF. This chain connects TRBV5-1 to TRBJ2-1; possibly TRBD2 for D (5 bases). Germline V gene data show CDR1 as SGHRS and CDR2 as YFSETQ. The CDR3 contains 13 residues.

The CDR3 here is CASSLDLLAQGGYEQYF. DNA of the CDR3: TGTGCCAGCAGCTTAGATCTCCTGGCGCAGGGGGGATACGAGCAGTACTTC. The genes are TRBV11-3 and TRBJ2-7; tentatively, D is TRBD1 (7 bases). The CDR3 contains 17 residues. CDR1 SGHNT and CDR2 YENEEA come from the germline V gene. V dropped 0 bases and J dropped 4 bases, with 19 bases sitting between them.

The V call is TRBV5-1, the J call TRBJ2-7; the D is unclear. CDR3 length: 16 amino acids. The ends were cut back, 0 bases at V and 0 bases at J, with 13 bases in the middle. Germline values: CDR1 SGHRS, CDR2 YFSETQ. The CDR3 region is CASSLDTDSSSYEQYV. The CDR3 coding sequence is TGCGCCAGCAGCTTGGATACTGATTCAAGCTCCTACGAGCAGTACGTC.

The rearrangement uses TRBV6-1 and TRBJ2-2; D is unclear. The length of the CDR3 is 14 residues. The germline V gene encodes CDR1 MNHNS and CDR2 SASEGT. Between the trimmed V and J ends, which lost 3 bases and 6 bases, there was a span of 11 bases. For the CDR3, the DNA is TGTGCCAGCAGTGATACGACATCCGCCGGGGAGCTGTTTTTT. Its translation: CASSDTTSAGELFF.

The gene calls are TRBV11-2 and TRBJ2-2; 14 nucleotides match TRBD2. The CDR3 spans 14 residues. V was clipped by 4 bases and J by 14 bases; unmatched bases: 6. Germline-derived CDR1 and CDR2 are SGHAT and FQNNGV. As DNA, the CDR3 is TGTGCCAGCAGCTGGACTAGCGGGGGGCAACGCCTGTTTTTT. It specifies CASSWTSGGQRLFF.

This chain connects TRBV2 to TRBJ1-2; D unclear. Germline V gene lookup returns CDR1 SNHLY and CDR2 FYNNEI. Deletions cut 0 bases from V and 8 bases from J, with 10 bases between. The CDR3 is made up of 13 amino acids. CDR3 residues: CASSEAPSLGYTF. For the CDR3, the DNA is TGTGCCAGCAGTGAAGCCCCCTCTTTGGGCTACACCTTC.

This sequence joins TRBV5-1 and TRBJ2-3; D is uncertain. The CDR3 runs 13 residues. V dropped 3 bases and J dropped 4 bases, with 9 bases sitting between them. Germline CDR1 SGHRS, CDR2 YFSETQ. CDR3 in amino acids: CASSSRQADTQYF. CDR3 coding DNA: TGCGCCAGCAGCTCCCGGCAGGCAGATACGCAGTATTTT.

This CDR3 reads CASSVGTGVSRWGYTF. CDR3 sequence (DNA): TGTGCCAGCAGTGTCGGGACAGGGGTTTCTAGATGGGGCTACACCTTC. This chain uses TRBV6-1 with TRBJ1-2; 10 nucleotides match TRBD1. The germline V gene encodes CDR1 MNHNS and CDR2 SASEGT. The CDR3 is 16 amino acids. J lost 8 bases, V lost 4 bases, and 13 bases had no gene match.

This chain links TRBV30 with TRBJ2-3; D not certain. Looked up from germline, CDR1 is GTSNPN and CDR2 is SVGIG (reference sequence). This CDR3 spans 14 amino acids. V was cut by 0 bases and J by 6 bases, with 13 bases left in between. The CDR3 protein is CAWSVQVPRDTQYF. In DNA form, the CDR3 reads TGTGCCTGGAGTGTACAAGTGCCCAGGGATACGCAGTATTTT.

The chain recombines TRBV9 with TRBJ1-2, with a weak D call TRBD1 (5 bases). The CDR3 is 13 residues long. Germline V CDR1 and CDR2: SGDLS, YYNGEE. Trimming cost V 4 bases and J 5 bases, with 12 bases left between them. CDR3 DNA sequence: TGTGCCAGCAGCCCTAGTGGGGCTTATGGCTACACCTTC. Translating it yields CASSPSGAYGYTF.

This chain joins TRBV7-3 and TRBJ2-1; D is uncertain. Germline V gene sequence: CDR1 SGHTA, CDR2 FQGTGA. The CDR3 consists of 15 residues. Trimming left V 1 base short and J 0 bases short, with 7 bases between. CDR3 DNA: TGTGCCAGCAGCTTAATCACGAGCTCCTACAATGAGCAGTTCTTC. Translated, it gives CASSLITSSYNEQFF. The whole variable domain, remainder taken from reference TRBV7-3 and TRBJ2-1, is GAGVSQTPSNKVTEKGKYVELRCDPISGHTALYWYRQSLGQGPEFLIYFQGTGAADDSGLPNDRFFAVRPEGSVSTLKIQRTERGDSAVYLCASSLITSSYNEQFFGPGTRLTVL.

This clone was found once. The chain carries TRBV3-1 (or the pseudogene TRBV3-2) and TRBJ1-2; perhaps TRBD1 as D (6 bases). The CDR3 contains 15 residues. CDR1 is LGHDT, CDR2 YNNKEL, per germline (reference sequence). V was shortened by 0 bases and J by 3 bases, with 11 bases between the two germline ends. CDR3 sequence: CASSQDPDRHYGYTF. The CDR3 region has the DNA TGTGCCAGCAGCCAAGATCCCGACAGGCACTATGGCTACACCTTC.

This clone was counted a few times. The chain couples TRBV7-9 to TRBJ1-1; maybe TRBD1 (5 bases). Germline V gives CDR1 SEHNR, CDR2 FQNEAQ (reference sequence). The V gene lost 8 bases and the J gene lost 3 bases, with 10 bases spanning the gap. The CDR3 has 12 residues. CDR3 protein: CASLPGDTEAFF. CDR3 bases: TGTGCCAGCCTCCCGGGGGACACTGAAGCTTTCTTT.

This chain links TRBV19 with TRBJ1-2; TRBD1 might be the D (6 bases). The CDR3 has 14 residues. CDR1 is LNHDA, CDR2 SQIVND, per germline (reference sequence). V was pared by 10 bases and J by 6 bases, with 21 bases between. CDR3 DNA: TGTGCCATCACACAGGGAGAGAAAGAAGATGGCTACACCTTC. Translated: CAITQGEKEDGYTF. Drawing the rest from reference TRBV19 and TRBJ1-2, the complete variable domain is DGGITQSPKYLFRKEGQNVTLSCEQNLNHDAMYWYRQDPGQGLRLIYYSQIVNDFQKGDIAEGYSVSREKKESFPLTVTSAQKNPTAFYLCAITQGEKEDGYTFGSGTRLTVV.

The chain uses TRBV3-1 (or the pseudogene TRBV3-2) and TRBJ1-2, with TRBD1 matching over 11 bases. V lost 3 bases and J lost 13; bases outside the gene matches: 13. The CDR3 totals 15 residues. Germline V gene sequence: CDR1 LGHDT, CDR2 YNNKEL (reference sequence). For the CDR3, the DNA is TGTGCCAGCAGCCAGGTCCCGGGACAGGGGGGGAATTGCACCTTC. Protein: CASSQVPGQGGNCTF.

The chain carries TRBV2 and TRBJ1-6; D is uncertain. V was cut by 2 bases and J by 3 bases, with 11 bases left in between. This CDR3 has 16 residues. Germline V lookup: CDR1 SNHLY, CDR2 FYNNEI. This CDR3 is CASSEFGQHYNSPLHF. CDR3 coding DNA: TGTGCCAGCAGTGAATTTGGCCAACACTATAATTCACCCCTCCACTTT.

As to this clone: Other DNA sequences in this specimen translate into the identical CDR3. The chain couples TRBV29-1 to TRBJ2-7, with D unclear. The germline V gene has CDR1 SQVTM and CDR2 ANQGSEA. The V and J ends lost 3 bases and 3 bases respectively, with 6 bases between them. This CDR3 contains 11 residues. In DNA form, the CDR3 reads TGCAGCGTTGAGGTGAGCTACGAGCAGTACTTC. This encodes CSVEVSYEQYF.

This sequence joins TRBV3-1 (or the pseudogene TRBV3-2) and TRBJ1-5, with D unresolved. V lost 2 bases to trimming and J lost 1 base, with 6 bases between them. This CDR3 is 14 amino acids long. Germline values: CDR1 LGHDT, CDR2 YNNKEL (reference sequence). The CDR3 reads CASSQSSSNQPQHF. CDR3 coding DNA: TGTGCCAGCAGCCAAAGTAGCAGCAATCAGCCCCAGCATTTT.

This clone turned up a few times. The chain links TRBV28 to TRBJ1-6; perhaps TRBD1 as D (6 bases). CDR1 is MDHEN, CDR2 SYDVKM, per germline. Trimming cost V 6 bases and J 4 bases, with 13 bases left between them. This CDR3 is built from 15 residues. CDR3 DNA sequence: TGTGCCAGCAGACAGACAGGAATATATAATTCACCCCTCCACTTT. Amino acid sequence: CASRQTGIYNSPLHF.

The rearrangement joins TRBV6-5 to TRBJ1-2; 8 nucleotides line up with TRBD1. V shed 5 bases, J shed 4 bases, and the junction held 9 bases outside the gene matches. This CDR3 has 15 amino acids. CDR1 and CDR2 (germline): MNHEY, SVGAGI. The CDR3 reads CASSPRTGSLYGYTF. CDR3 nucleotides: TGTGCCAGCAGTCCGAGGACAGGGTCCCTCTATGGCTACACCTTC.

The chain joins TRBV6-7 to TRBJ1-2; D is ambiguous. TRBV6-7 is recorded as an ORF, its role being uncertain. This CDR3 has 16 amino acids. Trimming cost V 4 bases and J 2 bases, with 17 bases left between them. CDR3 coding DNA: TGTGCCAGCAGTTTCCCCTCAGACGGGGTAAACTATGGCTACACCTTC. As protein: CASSFPSDGVNYGYTF.